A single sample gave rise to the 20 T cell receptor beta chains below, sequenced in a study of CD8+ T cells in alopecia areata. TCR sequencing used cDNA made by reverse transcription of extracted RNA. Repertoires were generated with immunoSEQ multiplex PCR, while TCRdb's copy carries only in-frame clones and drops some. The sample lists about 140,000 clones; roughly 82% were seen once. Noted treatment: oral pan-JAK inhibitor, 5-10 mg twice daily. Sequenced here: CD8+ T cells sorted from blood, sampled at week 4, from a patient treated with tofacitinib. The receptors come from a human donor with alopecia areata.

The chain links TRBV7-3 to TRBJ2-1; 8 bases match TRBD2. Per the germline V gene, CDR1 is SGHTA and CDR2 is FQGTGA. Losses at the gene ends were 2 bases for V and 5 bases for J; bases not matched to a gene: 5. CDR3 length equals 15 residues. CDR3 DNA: TGTGCCAGCAGCTTAGGTAGCGGGGTCAACAATGAGCAGTTCTTC. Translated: CASSLGSGVNNEQFF.

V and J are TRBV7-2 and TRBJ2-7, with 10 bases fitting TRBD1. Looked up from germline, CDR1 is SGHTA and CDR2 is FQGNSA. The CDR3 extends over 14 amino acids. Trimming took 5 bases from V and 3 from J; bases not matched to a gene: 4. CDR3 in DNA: TGTGCCAGCAGCCAGGGGACAGGGGTCTACGAGCAGTACTTC. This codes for CASSQGTGVYEQYF. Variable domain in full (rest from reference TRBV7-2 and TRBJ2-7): GAGVSQSPSNKVTEKGKDVELRCDPISGHTALYWYRQSLGQGLEFLIYFQGNSAPDKSGLPSDRFSAERTGGSVSTLTIQRTQQEDSAVYLCASSQGTGVYEQYFGPGTRLTVT.

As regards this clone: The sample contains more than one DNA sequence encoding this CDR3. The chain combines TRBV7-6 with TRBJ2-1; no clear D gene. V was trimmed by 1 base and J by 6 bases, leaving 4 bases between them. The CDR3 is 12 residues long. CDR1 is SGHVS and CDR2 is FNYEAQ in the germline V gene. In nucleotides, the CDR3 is TGTGCCAGCAGCTTAGTGGGCAATGAGCAGTTCTTC. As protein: CASSLVGNEQFF.

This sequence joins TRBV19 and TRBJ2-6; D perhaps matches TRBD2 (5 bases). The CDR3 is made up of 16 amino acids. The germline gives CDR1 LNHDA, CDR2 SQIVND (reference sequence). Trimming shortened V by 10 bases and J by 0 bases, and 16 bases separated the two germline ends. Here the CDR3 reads CATSLRALSGANVLTF. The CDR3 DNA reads TGTGCCACTAGCCTCCGGGCCCTCTCTGGGGCCAACGTCCTGACTTTC.

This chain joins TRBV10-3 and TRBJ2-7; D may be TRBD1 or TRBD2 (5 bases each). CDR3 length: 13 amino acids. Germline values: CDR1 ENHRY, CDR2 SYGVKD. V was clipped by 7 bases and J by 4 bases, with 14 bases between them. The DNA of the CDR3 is TGTGCCATCATGGGAGACAGTGCATACGAGCAGTACTTC. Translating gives CAIMGDSAYEQYF.

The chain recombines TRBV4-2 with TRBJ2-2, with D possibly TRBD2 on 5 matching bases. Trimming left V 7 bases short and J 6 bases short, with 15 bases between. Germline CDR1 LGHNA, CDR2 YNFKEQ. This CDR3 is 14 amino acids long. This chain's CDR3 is CASNQHEEAGELFF. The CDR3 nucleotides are TGTGCCAGCAATCAACACGAGGAGGCCGGGGAGCTGTTTTTT.

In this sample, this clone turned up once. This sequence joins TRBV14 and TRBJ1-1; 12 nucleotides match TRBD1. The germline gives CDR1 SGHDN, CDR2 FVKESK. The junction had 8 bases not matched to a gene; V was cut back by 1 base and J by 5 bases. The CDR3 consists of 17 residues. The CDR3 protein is CASSQAGTGGGRTEAFF. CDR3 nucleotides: TGTGCCAGCAGCCAAGCCGGGACAGGGGGCGGAAGAACTGAAGCTTTCTTT.

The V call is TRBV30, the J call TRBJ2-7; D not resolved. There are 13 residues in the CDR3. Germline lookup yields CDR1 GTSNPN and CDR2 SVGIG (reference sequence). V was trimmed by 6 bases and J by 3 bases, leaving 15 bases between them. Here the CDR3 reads CACGYGHGYEQYF. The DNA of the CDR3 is TGTGCCTGTGGGTACGGTCATGGCTACGAGCAGTACTTC.

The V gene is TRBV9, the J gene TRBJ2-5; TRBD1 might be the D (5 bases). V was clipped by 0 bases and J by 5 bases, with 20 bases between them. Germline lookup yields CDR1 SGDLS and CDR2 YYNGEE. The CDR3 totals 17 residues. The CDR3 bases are TGTGCCAGCAGCGTAGAAGGTCAGACACAGGCTAGGGAGACCCAGTACTTC. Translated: CASSVEGQTQARETQYF.

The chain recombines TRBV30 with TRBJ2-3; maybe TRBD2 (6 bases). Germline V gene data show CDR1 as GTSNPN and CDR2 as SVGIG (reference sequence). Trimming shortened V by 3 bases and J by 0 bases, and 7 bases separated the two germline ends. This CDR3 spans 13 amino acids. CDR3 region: CAWSGGSTDTQYF. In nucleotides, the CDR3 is TGTGCCTGGAGCGGGGGAAGCACAGATACGCAGTATTTT. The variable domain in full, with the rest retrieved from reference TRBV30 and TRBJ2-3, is SQTIHQWPATLVQPVGSPLSLECTVEGTSNPNLYWYRQAAGRGLQLLFYSVGIGQISSEVPQNLSASRPQDRQFILSSKKLLLSDSGFYLCAWSGGSTDTQYFGPGTRLTVL.

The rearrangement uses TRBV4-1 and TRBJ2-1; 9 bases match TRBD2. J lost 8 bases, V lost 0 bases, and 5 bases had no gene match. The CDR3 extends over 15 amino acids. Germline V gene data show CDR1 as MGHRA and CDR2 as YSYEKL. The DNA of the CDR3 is TGCGCCAGCAGCCAAGATCGCGGGGGGGCCTATGAGCAGTTCTTC. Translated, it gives CASSQDRGGAYEQFF.

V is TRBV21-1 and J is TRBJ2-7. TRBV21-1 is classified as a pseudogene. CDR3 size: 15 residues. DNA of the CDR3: TGTGCCAGCAGCAAAGCGAAGAAGAAAACCTACGAGCAGTACTTC. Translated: CASSKAKKKTYEQYF.

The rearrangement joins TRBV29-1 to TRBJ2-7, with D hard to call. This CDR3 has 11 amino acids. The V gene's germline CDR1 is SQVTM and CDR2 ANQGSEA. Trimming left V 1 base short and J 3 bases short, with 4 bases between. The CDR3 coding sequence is TGCAGCGTTGAAGGGGACTACGAGCAGTACTTC. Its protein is CSVEGDYEQYF.

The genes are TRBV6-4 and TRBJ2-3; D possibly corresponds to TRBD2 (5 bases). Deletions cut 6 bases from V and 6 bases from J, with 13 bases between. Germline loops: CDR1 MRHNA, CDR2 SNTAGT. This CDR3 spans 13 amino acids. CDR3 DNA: TGTGCCAGCAGCCTCGGGGTAGCGGATACGCAGTATTTT. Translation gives CASSLGVADTQYF.

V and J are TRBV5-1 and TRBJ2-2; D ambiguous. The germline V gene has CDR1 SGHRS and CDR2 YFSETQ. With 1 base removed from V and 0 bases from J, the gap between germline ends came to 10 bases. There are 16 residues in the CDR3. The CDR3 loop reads CASSLIWGPNTGELFF. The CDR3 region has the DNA TGCGCCAGCAGCTTGATCTGGGGTCCGAACACCGGGGAGCTGTTTTTT.

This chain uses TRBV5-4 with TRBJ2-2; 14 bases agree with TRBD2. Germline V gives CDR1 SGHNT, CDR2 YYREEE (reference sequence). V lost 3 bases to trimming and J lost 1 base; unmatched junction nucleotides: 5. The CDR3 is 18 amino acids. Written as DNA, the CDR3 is TGTGCCAGCAGCTGGGGACTAGCGGGGGACCTGAACACCGGGGAGCTGTTTTTT. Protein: CASSWGLAGDLNTGELFF.

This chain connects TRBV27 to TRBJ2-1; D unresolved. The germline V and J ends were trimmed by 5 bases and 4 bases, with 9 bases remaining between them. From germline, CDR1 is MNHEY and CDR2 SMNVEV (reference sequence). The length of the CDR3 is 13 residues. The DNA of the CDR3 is TGTGCCAGCAGTCACACACCGTACAATGAGCAGTTCTTC. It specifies CASSHTPYNEQFF.

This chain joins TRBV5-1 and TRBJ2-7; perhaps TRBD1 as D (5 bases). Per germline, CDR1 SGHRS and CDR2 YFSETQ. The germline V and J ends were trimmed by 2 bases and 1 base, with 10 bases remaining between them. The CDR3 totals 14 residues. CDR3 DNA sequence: TGCGCCAGCAGCTTCGAAGGGGATTCCTACGAGCAGTACTTC. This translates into CASSFEGDSYEQYF.

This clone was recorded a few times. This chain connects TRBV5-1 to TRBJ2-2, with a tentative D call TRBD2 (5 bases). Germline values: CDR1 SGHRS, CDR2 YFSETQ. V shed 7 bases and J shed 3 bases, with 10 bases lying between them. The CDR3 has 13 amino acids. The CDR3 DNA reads TGCGCCAGCTCTCGGCGGGACACCGGGGAGCTGTTTTTT. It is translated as CASSRRDTGELFF.

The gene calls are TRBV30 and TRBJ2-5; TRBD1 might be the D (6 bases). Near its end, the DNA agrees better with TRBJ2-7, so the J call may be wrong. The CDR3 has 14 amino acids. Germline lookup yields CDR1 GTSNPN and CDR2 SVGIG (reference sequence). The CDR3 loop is CAWNGGRGAYEQYF. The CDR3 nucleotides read TGTGCCTGGAACGGCGGCAGGGGCGCCTACGAGCAGTACTTC.